The 8 T cell receptor beta chains given below trace back to one sample, sequenced in a study of T cells in Graves' hyperthyroidism and ophthalmopathy. Amplification yielded TCR beta CDR3 regions, with RNA transcripts as the source. RT-PCR in the first round (using the HTBI primer set) targeted the TCR CDR3. TCRdb itself ran the multiplex PCR reads through MiXCR, one entry per CDR3 protein. The table lists about 380,000 distinct CDR3 sequences, approximately 17% of them singletons. Sequencing input: blood. The receptors were gathered from a young man with Graves' ophthalmopathy.

This clonotype was detected ten times or more. The V gene is TRBV7-2, the J gene TRBJ2-5; perhaps D is TRBD1 or TRBD2 (6 bases each). CDR1 and CDR2 (germline): SGHTA, FQGNSA. V was cut by 5 bases and J by 4 bases, with 17 bases left in between. CDR3 length equals 15 residues. The CDR3: CASSPSGGRLETQYF. The CDR3 DNA reads as TGTGCCAGCAGCCCCAGTGGGGGGCGCTTAGAGACCCAGTACTTC.

The sample holds many counts of this clonotype. The rearrangement links TRBV5-8 to TRBJ2-7; TRBD2 agrees at 10 bases. Germline CDR1 reads SGHTS; CDR2 reads YDEGEE. This CDR3 region has 15 residues. The V segment lost 0 bases and the J segment 4 bases; nucleotides outside the gene matches: 4. The CDR3: CASSLVLAGLYEQYF. The CDR3 nucleotides are TGTGCCAGCAGCTTGGTACTAGCGGGGCTATACGAGCAGTACTTC.

This clonotype showed up just a few times. The V call is TRBV6-1, the J call TRBJ2-7; D tentatively reads TRBD1 or TRBD2 (5 bases each). Germline V lookup: CDR1 MNHNS, CDR2 SASEGT. V lost 2 bases and J 1 base, leaving 15 bases between the germline ends. The CDR3 runs 16 residues. The CDR3 DNA sequence: TGTGCCAGCAGTGAACGAGGGGACGGATTGTCCTACGAGCAGTACTTC. As protein: CASSERGDGLSYEQYF.

This clonotype was counted ten times or more. J is TRBJ2-7 and V is TRBV20-1; D ambiguous. The CDR3 is 10 residues long. The V end was cut by 3 bases, the J end by 3 bases, with 3 bases between. Germline CDR1 and CDR2: DFQATT and SNEGSKA (reference sequence). The CDR3 protein is CSASDYEQYF. The DNA for the CDR3 is TGCAGTGCTAGCGACTACGAGCAGTACTTC.

The chain recombines TRBV20-1 with TRBJ2-1, with TRBD2 matching over 16 bases. V was clipped by 5 bases and J by 4 bases; unmatched bases: 11. The CDR3 covers 18 residues. Germline assignment: CDR1 DFQATT and CDR2 SNEGSKA (reference sequence). The DNA of the CDR3 is TGCAGTGCTGAGGGGACTAGCGGGGGGGCCGGTCTGTACAATGAGCAGTTCTTC. Encoded protein: CSAEGTSGGAGLYNEQFF.

This clonotype was counted only a few times. The V call is TRBV29-1, the J call TRBJ1-2, with 10 positions matching TRBD1. Germline V CDR1 and CDR2: SQVTM, ANQGSEA. Trimming removed 7 bases from V and 6 bases from J; junction bases left unmatched: 5. The CDR3 is 12 amino acids. Here the CDR3 reads CSGWTGGNGYTF. The CDR3 DNA is TGCAGCGGCTGGACAGGGGGTAATGGCTACACCTTC.

This clonotype was counted ten times or more. J is TRBJ2-3 and V is TRBV7-6; perhaps TRBD2 as D (5 bases). There are 13 residues in the CDR3. V was cut by 5 bases and J by 9 bases, with 15 bases left in between. Germline CDR1 reads SGHVS; CDR2 reads FNYEAQ. CDR3 DNA sequence: TGTGCCAGCAGCCCACTCCAGGACTGGACGCAGTATTTT. This encodes CASSPLQDWTQYF.

This clonotype was seen only a few times. The chain carries TRBV10-3 and TRBJ2-7; TRBD1 agrees at 8 bases. CDR3 length: 16 residues. The V gene's germline CDR1 is ENHRY and CDR2 SYGVKD. After removal of 0 bases from V and 5 bases from J, the junction contained 9 bases not matched to a gene. CDR3 DNA: TGTGCCATCAGTGAGTCAGGGCCAGGGGGCTTCAACGAGCAGTACTTC. It yields the protein CAISESGPGGFNEQYF.